This T cell receptor beta chain originates from a study of neoadjuvant nivolumab and ipilimumab in lung cancer. Clones were read by immunoSEQ multiplex PCR, and TCRdb kept only the in-frame ones, dropping some. The sample comprises about 18,000 clones, around 80% of which are singletons, and roughly 6.9% rests with the top ten. Points on this clone: The target antigen is unknown.

Between the trimmed V and J ends, which lost 3 bases and 3 bases, there was a span of 9 bases. CDR3 length: 13 residues. Germline values: CDR1 SGHRS, CDR2 YFSETQ. General observations from the study: Blood richness before therapy tracked richness in tumors resected after neoadjuvant therapy.

This receptor was obtained from an adult with non-small cell lung cancer. The chain combines TRBV5-1 with TRBJ1-1, with a tentative D call TRBD1 (5 bases). Sample: tumor tissue, taken after neoadjuvant nivolumab, alone or with ipilimumab, at or shortly before surgery. The CDR3 nucleotides are TGCGCCAGCAGCTACGGGACGGACACTGAAGCTTTCTTT. It yields the protein CASSYGTDTEAFF.